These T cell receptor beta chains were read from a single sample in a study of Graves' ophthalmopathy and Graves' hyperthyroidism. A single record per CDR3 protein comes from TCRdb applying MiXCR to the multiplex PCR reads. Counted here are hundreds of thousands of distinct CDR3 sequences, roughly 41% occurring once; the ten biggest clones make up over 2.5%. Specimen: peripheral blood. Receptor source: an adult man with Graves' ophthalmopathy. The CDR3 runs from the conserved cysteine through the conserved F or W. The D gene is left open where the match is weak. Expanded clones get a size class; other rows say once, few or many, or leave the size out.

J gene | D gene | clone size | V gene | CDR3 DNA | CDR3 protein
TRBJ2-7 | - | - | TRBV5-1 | TGCGCCAGCAGCTTGGACAGTCTACCCTACGAGCAGTACTTC | CASSLDSLPYEQYF
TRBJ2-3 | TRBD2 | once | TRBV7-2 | TGTGCCAGCAGCACCAGGCGGGGGGGCCTTACAGATACGCAGTATTTT | CASSTRRGGLTDTQYF
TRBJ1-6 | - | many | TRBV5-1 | TGCGCCAGCAGCCGCGAGGTCAGGGCTCATTCACCCCTCCACTTT | CASSREVRAHSPLHF
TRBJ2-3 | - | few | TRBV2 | TGTGCCAGCAGTGAAGTGGGGGTCAGCACAGATACGCAGTATTTT | CASSEVGVSTDTQYF
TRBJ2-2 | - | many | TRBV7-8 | TGTGCCAGCAGCTTAGGGGATGTGGGGTGGACCGGGGAGCTGTTTTTT | CASSLGDVGWTGELFF
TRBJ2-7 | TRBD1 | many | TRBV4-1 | TGCGCCAGCAGCTTCCGGACAGGGGCCCTAGAAGACGAGCAGTACTTC | CASSFRTGALEDEQYF
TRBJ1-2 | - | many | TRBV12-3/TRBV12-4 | TGTGCCAGCAGTCCCAGACAGCTCTATGGCTACACCTTC | CASSPRQLYGYTF
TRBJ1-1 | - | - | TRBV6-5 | TGTACCAGCAGTTACTCGGCATCGGGTGGAGCTTTCTTT | CTSSYSASGGAFF
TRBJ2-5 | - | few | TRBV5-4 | TGTGCCAGCAGCTTTCGGGGGCGGAGGCAAGAGACCCAGTACTTC | CASSFRGRRQETQYF
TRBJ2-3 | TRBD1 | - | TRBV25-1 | TGTGCCAGCAGCGCACTGGACAGGGGCGCAGATACGCAGTATTTT | CASSALDRGADTQYF
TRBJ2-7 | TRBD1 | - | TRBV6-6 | TGTGCCAGCAGGTGGGGACAGGGGGCGAGCTACGAGCAGTACTTC | CASRWGQGASYEQYF
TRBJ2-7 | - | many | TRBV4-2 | TGTGCCAGCAGCCAAGATAAGGTAGCCCTCTACGAGCAGTACTTC | CASSQDKVALYEQYF
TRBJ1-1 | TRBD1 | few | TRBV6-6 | TGTGCCAGCAGAACAGGGACAGGAATGTGGGACACTGAAGCTTTCTTT | CASRTGTGMWDTEAFF
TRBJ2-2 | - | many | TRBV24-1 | TGTGCCACCAGGGACGGAAGATTAGGCACCGGGGAGCTGTTTTTT | CATRDGRLGTGELFF
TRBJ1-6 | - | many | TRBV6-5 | TGTGCCAGCAGTTACGGGTGGGGAGGGAATTCACCCCTCCACTTT | CASSYGWGGNSPLHF
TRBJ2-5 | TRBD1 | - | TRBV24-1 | TGTGCCACCAGTGATTTGCGGGACAGGATCAAACAGCCCCGCAAATCACTGGTGGCACAGTACTTC | CATSDLRDRIKQPRKSLVAQYF
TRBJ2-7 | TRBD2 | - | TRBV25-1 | TGCGCCAGCAGCTTGGTGGCTAGCGGGAGAACATACGAGCAGTACTTC | CASSLVASGRTYEQYF
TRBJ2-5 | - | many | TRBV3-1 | TGTGCCAGCAGCCAAGGGGGCCAAGAGACCCAGTACTTC | CASSQGGQETQYF
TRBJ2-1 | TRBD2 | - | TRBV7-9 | TGTGCCAGCAGCTTTCTAGCGGGGGGGCACAATGAGCAGTTCTTC | CASSFLAGGHNEQFF
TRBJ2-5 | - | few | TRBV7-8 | TGTGCCTGGGGATTGGGGGAGACCCAGTACTTC | CAWGLGETQYF
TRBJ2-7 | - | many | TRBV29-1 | TGCAGCGTTCTTAAAACGACAGGTTACGAGCAGTACTTC | CSVLKTTGYEQYF
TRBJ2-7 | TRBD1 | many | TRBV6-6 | TGTGCCAGCAGGGGACAGGGAGTGCACGAGCAGTACTTC | CASRGQGVHEQYF
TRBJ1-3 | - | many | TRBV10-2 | TGCGCCAGCAGGGGGGATGGTGGAAACACCATATATTTT | CASRGDGGNTIYF
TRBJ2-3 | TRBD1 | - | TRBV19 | TGTGCCAGTAGGCTTACAGGGGGAGATACGCAGTATTTT | CASRLTGGDTQYF
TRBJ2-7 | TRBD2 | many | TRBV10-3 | TGTGCCATCAGTGAGGGGAGTCTAGCGGGAGTCTACGAGCAGTACTTC | CAISEGSLAGVYEQYF
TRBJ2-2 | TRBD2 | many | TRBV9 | TGTGCCAGCAGCGTGCGGGAGGGGGAGCTGTTTTTT | CASSVREGELFF
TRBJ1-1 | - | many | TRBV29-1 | TGCAGCGTTGAAGCTGGTTCGCCCAGGGCTTTCTTT | CSVEAGSPRAFF
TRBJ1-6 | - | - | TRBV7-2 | TGTGCCAGCAGCTTGACGGTGCCTGGTAATTCACCCCTCCACTTT | CASSLTVPGNSPLHF